Detailed here is one T cell receptor beta chain. Its antigen specificity is not known. No base quality information exists; no much larger clone differs at one position. The trial excluded patients who had a history of autoimmune disease or who were on systemic immunosuppression. Peripheral blood for TCR sequencing was drawn from every dose cohort at baseline, at cycle 4 day 1 and at cycle 7 day 1. The samples were taken from a phase I, first-in-human, multicenter, open-label dose-escalation trial of ivuxolimab. Adults with locally advanced or metastatic melanoma, renal cell, hepatocellular, or head and neck squamous cell carcinoma were enrolled in the trial. Before TCR sequencing, CD4+ and CD8+ T cells were separately sorted from peripheral blood. V is pared back by 0 bases and J by 4 bases, with 13 bases lying between the germline termini. The CDR3, from cysteine to phenylalanine, totals 16 residues. Only the CDR3 region is kept as DNA, spanning 48 bases read in frame from base 1. The germline V gene (reference sequence) specifies LNHNV as CDR1 and YYDKDF as CDR2.

To sequence the TCRbeta CDR3 region, genomic DNA was isolated from the sorted cells. TCRbeta CDR3 regions were sequenced using the immunoSEQ Assay. Entries here come from immuneACCESS through TCRdb and include only in-frame sequences with V and J called. Some clones fail to appear in such tables; in the studies checked, an unresolved V gene covers under half of the shortfall, and the cause of the remainder is unknown. The sample includes approximately 75,000 clones, with about 88% observed a single time. In total, the top ten clones hold under 0.4% of the sample. This sample is drawn from a study of OX40 agonist ivuxolimab in advanced cancers. Describing the broader study: Ivuxolimab, which targeted the costimulatory receptor OX40 (CD134), was an agonistic, fully human IgG2 monoclonal antibody. A male proportion of under 85% and a mean age of about 60 years, ranging from about 20 to 79, were recorded for the dose-escalation cohort. Of the 50 to 55 patients in dose escalation, approximately 20 had hepatocellular carcinoma, about 15 had melanoma, 9 had renal cell carcinoma and 9 had head and neck cancer. The monotherapy dose-escalation portion (N ≈ 55 patients) of the phase I ivuxolimab trial is reported in the paper. Prior anti-PD-1, anti-PD-L1 or anti-CTLA-4 therapy was permitted, and 40% of dose-escalation patients had received checkpoint inhibitors. Three dose-escalation patients achieved partial responses, one with hepatocellular carcinoma and two with cutaneous melanoma. The point of sequencing TCRbeta in the periphery was to test whether ivuxolimab changed TCR sequence diversity and drove clonal T-cell expansion. Intravenous ivuxolimab was administered to patients every 2 weeks at six dose levels: 0.01, 0.1, 0.3, 1.5, 3 and 10 mg/kg.

General findings and caveats noted by the study authors: At doses of 0.1 to 3.0 mg/kg, clonal expansion of both CD4+ and CD8+ blood T cells was observed from baseline to week 6. Partial responders in the 0.1-3.0 mg/kg groups had among the lowest normalized peripheral clonal expansion, especially among CD8+ T cells. Antigen specificity was not determined for the clonally expanded peripheral T cells. Low levels of normalized T-cell clonal expansion were also seen in some nonresponding patients. After ivuxolimab, expanded clones were on average more numerous among CD8+ T cells than among CD4+ T cells.

The receptor's source is an adult with an advanced solid tumor such as melanoma, head and neck, liver or kidney cancer. Recombination connected TRBV15 to TRBJ2-1; the D segment could be TRBD2, given 5 matching bases. Sample: CD4+ or CD8+ T cells sorted from blood, taken in a trial of the OX40 agonist ivuxolimab. CDR3 loop: CATSRDLTSPYNEQFF. At the DNA level, the sequence is TGTGCCACCAGCAGAGATTTAACTAGTCCGTACAATGAGCAGTTCTTC.